The present TCR beta chain was sequenced within a study of shared clonotypes between healthy human individuals. Germline V gene sequence: CDR1 SGHRS, CDR2 YFSETQ. V dropped 3 bases and J dropped 3; count of bases not matched to a gene: 6. This CDR3 spans 16 amino acids. The repertoire was sequenced with immunoSEQ multiplex PCR; TCRdb's copy has only in-frame clones and lacks some. Of some 2,500,000 clones listed, around 92% are singletons. A note on this clone: Its cognate antigen is unknown.

General study results and limits: Memory subsets had estimated richness that was generally smaller than that of naive subsets. Generation probabilities were higher for clonotypes shared across all four sorted-subset donors than for unshared ones.

This sequence joins TRBV5-1 and TRBJ2-7; 13 positions match TRBD2. Sample: naive CD4+ T cells from PBMCs. Subset specified: CD45RA+ positively selected. This receptor was identified in a man younger than 35 in good health. Some clones in this sample may be carry-over from other donors' samples. The CDR3 nucleotides read TGCGCCAGCAGCTGGACCGGGACTAGCGGGAACTACGAGCAGTACTTC. It yields the protein CASSWTGTSGNYEQYF. The full variable domain, its missing parts supplied by reference TRBV5-1 and TRBJ2-7, is KAGVTQTPRYLIKTRGQQVTLSCSPISGHRSVSWYQQTPGQGLQFLFEYFSETQRNKGNFPGRFSGRQFSNSRSEMNVSTLELGDSALYLCASSWTGTSGNYEQYFGPGTRLTVT.